In this sample, the clone carrying this T cell receptor (beta chain) turned up a few times. The data were obtained in a study of T-cell reconstitution after alpha-beta-depleted transplantation in children. Researchers prepared the TCRbeta library using unique molecular identifiers, the study reports. One entry per CDR3 protein, called by TCRdb with MiXCR from the PCR reads. The sample carries roughly 490,000 distinct CDR3 sequences, about 10% recorded once. The CDR3 covers 13 residues. V dropped 6 bases and J dropped 3 bases, with 11 bases sitting between them. Source: PBMCs, mostly from graft donor cells, taken 180 days after TCRalphabeta/CD19-depleted stem cell transplant. The chain couples TRBV12-3 or TRBV12-4 to TRBJ2-5; no clear D. The source is a female patient aged 2-9 years who had a stem cell transplant for aplastic anemia, so the T cells may come from the graft donor. DNA of the CDR3: TGTGCCAGCAGCTCCGGTATTAAAGAGACCCAGTACTTC. Residues: CASSSGIKETQYF.